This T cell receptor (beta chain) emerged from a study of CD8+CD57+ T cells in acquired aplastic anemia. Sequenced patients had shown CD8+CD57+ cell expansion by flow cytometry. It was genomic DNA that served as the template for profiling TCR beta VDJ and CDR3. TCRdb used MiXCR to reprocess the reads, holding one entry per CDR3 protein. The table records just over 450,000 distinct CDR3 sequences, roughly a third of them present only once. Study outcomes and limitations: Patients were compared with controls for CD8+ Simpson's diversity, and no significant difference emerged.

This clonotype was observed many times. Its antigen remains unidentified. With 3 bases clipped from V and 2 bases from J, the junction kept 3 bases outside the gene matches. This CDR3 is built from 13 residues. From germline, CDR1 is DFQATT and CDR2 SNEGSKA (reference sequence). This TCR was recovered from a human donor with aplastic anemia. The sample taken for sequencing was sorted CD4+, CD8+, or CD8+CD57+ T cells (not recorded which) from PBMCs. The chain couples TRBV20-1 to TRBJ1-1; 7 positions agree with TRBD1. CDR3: CSASRDSNTEAFF. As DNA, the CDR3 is TGCAGTGCTAGCAGGGACAGCAACACTGAAGCTTTCTTT.